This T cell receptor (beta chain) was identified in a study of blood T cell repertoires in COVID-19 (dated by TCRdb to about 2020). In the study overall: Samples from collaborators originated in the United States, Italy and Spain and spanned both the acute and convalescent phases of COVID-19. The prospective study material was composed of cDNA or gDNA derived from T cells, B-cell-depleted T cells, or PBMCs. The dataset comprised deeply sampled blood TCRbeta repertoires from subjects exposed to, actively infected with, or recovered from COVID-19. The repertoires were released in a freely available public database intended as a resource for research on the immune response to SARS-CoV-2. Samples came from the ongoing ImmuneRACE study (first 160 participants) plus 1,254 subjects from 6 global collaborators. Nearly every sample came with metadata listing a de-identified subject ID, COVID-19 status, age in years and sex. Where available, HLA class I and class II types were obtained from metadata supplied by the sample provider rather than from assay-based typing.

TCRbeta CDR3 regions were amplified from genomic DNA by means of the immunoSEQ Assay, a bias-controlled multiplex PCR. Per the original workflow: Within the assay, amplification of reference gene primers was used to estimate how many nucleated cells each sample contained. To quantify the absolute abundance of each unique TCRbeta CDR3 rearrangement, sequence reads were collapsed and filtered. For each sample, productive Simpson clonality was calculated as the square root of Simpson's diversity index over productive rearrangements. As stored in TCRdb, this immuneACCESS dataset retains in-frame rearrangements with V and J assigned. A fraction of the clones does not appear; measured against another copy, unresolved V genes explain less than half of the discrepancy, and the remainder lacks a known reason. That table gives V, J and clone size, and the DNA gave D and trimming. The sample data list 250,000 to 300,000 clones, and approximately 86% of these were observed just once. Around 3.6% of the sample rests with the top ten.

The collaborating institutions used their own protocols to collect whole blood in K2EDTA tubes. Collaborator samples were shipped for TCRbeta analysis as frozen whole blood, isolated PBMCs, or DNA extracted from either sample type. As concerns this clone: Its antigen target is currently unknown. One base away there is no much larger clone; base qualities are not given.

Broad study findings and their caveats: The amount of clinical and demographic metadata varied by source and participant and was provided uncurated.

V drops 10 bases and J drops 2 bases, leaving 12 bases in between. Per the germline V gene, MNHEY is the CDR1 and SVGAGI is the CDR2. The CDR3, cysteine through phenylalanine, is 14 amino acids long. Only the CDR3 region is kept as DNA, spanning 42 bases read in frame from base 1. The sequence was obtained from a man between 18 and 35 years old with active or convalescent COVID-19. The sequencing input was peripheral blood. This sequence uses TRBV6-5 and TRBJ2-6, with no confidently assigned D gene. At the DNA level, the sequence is TGTGCCACCATCAAGAGTACTGGGGCCAACGTCCTGACTTTC. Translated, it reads CATIKSTGANVLTF.